These 21 T cell receptor beta chains originate from one sample sequenced in a study of T-cell reconstitution after alpha-beta-depleted transplantation in children. The library targeted TCRbeta and was prepared with unique molecular identifiers. TCRdb itself ran the PCR reads through MiXCR, one entry per CDR3 protein. This table has about 360,000 distinct CDR3 sequences, roughly 13% appearing once. The sequenced sample was PBMCs, obtained from the stem cell graft. The source is a human donor who donated a stem cell graft to a child with Fanconi anemia.

The CDR3 DNA reads TGTGCCAGCAGTCCCCGGGGGGGCGTGAGGGATGAGCAGTTCTTC. Translated, it gives CASSPRGGVRDEQFF. V and J are TRBV12-3 or TRBV12-4 and TRBJ2-1, with 8 bases that match TRBD2. The CDR3 totals 15 residues. The V segment lost 5 bases and the J segment 8 bases; nucleotides outside the gene matches: 11.

This clonotype was detected a few times. CDR3 bases: TGTGCCAGCAGCGTGGGGGTCTTTGAGGAAGCTTTCTTT. Protein sequence: CASSVGVFEEAFF. The chain uses TRBV5-5 and TRBJ1-1; D may be TRBD1 (5 bases). Looked up from germline, CDR1 is SGHKS and CDR2 is YYEKEE (reference sequence). This CDR3 is built from 13 residues. V lost 4 bases, J lost 8 bases, and 15 bases lay in between.

The CDR3 sequence: CASSSSVWERGYGYTF. CDR3 bases: TGTGCCAGCAGCTCATCGGTTTGGGAGAGGGGCTATGGCTACACCTTC. The chain uses TRBV13 and TRBJ1-2, with D possibly being TRBD1 (5 bases). V was clipped by 4 bases and J by 4 bases, with 19 bases between them. Germline values: CDR1 PRHDT, CDR2 FYEKMQ (reference sequence). The CDR3 has 16 residues.

Many counts were recorded for this clonotype. The gene calls are TRBV2 and TRBJ2-7; maybe TRBD2 (5 bases). The germline V gene encodes CDR1 SNHLY and CDR2 FYNNEI. The CDR3 contains 12 residues. The V and J ends lost 4 bases and 6 bases respectively, with 10 bases between them. The CDR3 loop reads CASSVQGGEQYV. Written as DNA, the CDR3 is TGTGCCAGCAGTGTTCAAGGAGGCGAGCAGTACGTC.

In its sample, this clonotype was seen a few times. This chain connects TRBV5-1 to TRBJ2-3; 7 nucleotides match TRBD1. J was trimmed by 5 bases and V by 4 bases; bases with no gene match: 4. This CDR3 spans 13 amino acids. Germline V gene lookup returns CDR1 SGHRS and CDR2 YFSETQ. DNA of the CDR3: TGCGCCAGCAGCCCGACAGGGCAAGATACGCAGTATTTT. Translating gives CASSPTGQDTQYF.

In its sample, this clonotype was seen many times. The V call is TRBV5-4, the J call TRBJ2-3; 8 nucleotides agree with TRBD1. The CDR3 has 17 amino acids. Looked up from germline, CDR1 is SGHNT and CDR2 is YYREEE (reference sequence). V was pared by 7 bases and J by 3 bases, with 16 bases of the junction left unmatched. In nucleotides, the CDR3 is TGTGCCAGCTTCCATTCGGGGTACAGGGGGAAGACAGATACGCAGTATTTT. It encodes CASFHSGYRGKTDTQYF. Based on the CDR3 plus reference TRBV5-4 and TRBJ2-3, the full variable domain is ETGVTQSPTHLIKTRGQQVTLRCSSQSGHNTVSWYQQALGQGPQFIFQYYREEENGRGNFPPRFSGLQFPNYSSELNVNALELDDSALYLCASFHSGYRGKTDTQYFGPGTRLTVL.

The rearrangement links TRBV20-1 to TRBJ2-7, with D tentatively TRBD1 (6 bases). The CDR3 length is 13 residues. The ends were cut back, 5 bases at V and 6 bases at J, with 17 bases in the middle. Germline assignment: CDR1 DFQATT and CDR2 SNEGSKA (reference sequence). The CDR3: CSAEGQGPSEQYF. In nucleotides, the CDR3 is TGCAGTGCTGAGGGGCAGGGGCCAAGCGAGCAGTACTTC.

This clonotype has only a few counts. This chain joins TRBV18 and TRBJ1-1, with a weak D call TRBD1 (6 bases). Looked up from germline, CDR1 is KGHSH and CDR2 is LQKENI. V was pared by 6 bases and J by 11 bases, with 19 bases between. This CDR3 is built from 13 residues. The CDR3 DNA follows: TGTGCCAGCTCGCCAGGGCCCTCCGGACAGGCTTTCTTT. Protein sequence: CASSPGPSGQAFF. The full variable domain, rest sourced from reference TRBV18 and TRBJ1-1, is NAGVMQNPRHLVRRRGQEARLRCSPMKGHSHVYWYRQLPEEGLKFMVYLQKENIIDESGMPKERFSAEFPKEGPSILRIQQVVRGDSAAYFCASSPGPSGQAFFGQGTRLTVV.

This clonotype showed up many times. CDR3 protein: CASWGEKETQYF. The CDR3 DNA sequence: TGTGCCAGCTGGGGCGAGAAAGAGACCCAGTACTTC. The chain joins TRBV2 to TRBJ2-5; possibly TRBD1 for D (5 bases). The V gene's germline CDR1 is SNHLY and CDR2 FYNNEI. Trimming took 8 bases from V and 3 from J, leaving 10 bases between them. The CDR3 has 12 amino acids. Looking up the rest from reference TRBV2 and TRBJ2-5 gives the full variable domain: EPEVTQTPSHQVTQMGQEVILRCVPISNHLYFYWYRQILGQKVEFLVSFYNNEISEKSEIFDDQFSVERPDGSNFTLKIRSTKLEDSAMYFCASWGEKETQYFGPGTRLLVL.

The gene calls are TRBV15 and TRBJ2-4; tentatively, D is TRBD1 (6 bases). Trimming removed 7 bases from V and 6 bases from J, with 10 bases in between. The CDR3 covers 12 residues. Germline values: CDR1 LNHNV, CDR2 YYDKDF (reference sequence). The CDR3 DNA sequence: TGTGCCACCAAAGCAGGGGTAAACATTCAGTACTTC. Encoded protein: CATKAGVNIQYF.

This clonotype turned up a few times. The genes are TRBV29-1 and TRBJ1-1; 8 nucleotides line up with TRBD1. The CDR3 totals 13 residues. The ends lost 6 bases at V and 5 bases at J; junction bases unmatched: 8. The germline CDR1 and CDR2 sequences are SQVTM and ANQGSEA. The CDR3 DNA sequence: TGCAGCGTCGTGGGACAGGCGCCTACTGAAGCTTTCTTT. Translating it yields CSVVGQAPTEAFF.

Ten or more counts support this clonotype. The chain is built from TRBV5-1 and TRBJ1-3; D not certain. The CDR3 consists of 13 residues. Trimming removed 4 bases from V and 4 bases from J, with 9 bases in between. Germline values: CDR1 SGHRS, CDR2 YFSETQ. The CDR3 loop is CASSPSAGNTIYF. The DNA for the CDR3 is TGCGCCAGCAGCCCCTCGGCCGGAAACACCATATATTTT.

At least ten counts were recorded for this clonotype. V gene TRBV7-2 combines with J gene TRBJ2-3, with 7 bases that match TRBD1. V lost 4 bases and J lost 3; bases outside the gene matches: 7. The CDR3 runs to 15 residues. Germline V CDR1 and CDR2: SGHTA, FQGNSA. CDR3 in DNA: TGTGCCAGCAGCTCCATTTTGACAGGGACAGATACGCAGTATTTT. This sequence encodes CASSSILTGTDTQYF.

This clonotype came up many times. This chain connects TRBV5-6 to TRBJ1-1, with D uncertain. The length of the CDR3 is 15 residues. V shed 7 bases and J shed 0 bases, with 16 bases lying between them. Germline loops: CDR1 SGHDT, CDR2 YYEEEE. The CDR3, as DNA: TGTGCCAGCGGGAGCGGCCTCGGGGTGAACACTGAAGCTTTCTTT. Its translation: CASGSGLGVNTEAFF.

This clonotype was observed a few times. The chain links TRBV11-2 to TRBJ2-3; the D call may be TRBD1 or TRBD2 (5 bases each). The CDR3 loop spans 15 amino acids. Trimming removed 2 bases at V and 2 bases at J, with 11 bases between. Per germline, CDR1 SGHAT and CDR2 FQNNGV. The CDR3: CASSLIWGNTDTQYF. The CDR3 nucleotides read TGTGCCAGCAGCTTAATATGGGGGAACACAGATACGCAGTATTTT.

This clonotype showed up just a few times. The gene calls are TRBV5-1 and TRBJ1-4, with a tentative D call TRBD1 (6 bases). The CDR3 spans 15 residues. From germline, CDR1 is SGHRS and CDR2 YFSETQ. With 0 bases removed from V and 7 bases from J, the gap between germline ends came to 13 bases. DNA of the CDR3: TGCGCCAGCAGCTTGGCCGGGGGGCTAGGTGAAAAACTGTTTTTT. Protein product: CASSLAGGLGEKLFF.

The chain recombines TRBV24-1 with TRBJ2-2; D perhaps matches TRBD1 (6 bases). The CDR3 is 16 amino acids. V was shortened by 5 bases and J by 5 bases, with 17 bases between the two germline ends. Germline V gives CDR1 KGHDR, CDR2 SFDVKD. The CDR3 DNA reads as TGTGCCACCAGTGGTTCCGGAAAGACAGGTACCGGGGAGCTGTTTTTT. This gives the protein CATSGSGKTGTGELFF.

This clonotype was recorded a few times. The gene calls are TRBV5-1 and TRBJ2-5; D possibly uses TRBD1 or TRBD2 (5 bases each). The V end lost 0 bases, the J end lost 1 base, and 13 bases lay between the germline ends. CDR3 size: 16 residues. The germline gives CDR1 SGHRS, CDR2 YFSETQ. CDR3 DNA: TGCGCCAGCAGCTTGGCCAGGGTGGGACCCCAAGAGACCCAGTACTTC. Protein sequence: CASSLARVGPQETQYF.

This clonotype was counted only a few times. The rearrangement joins TRBV4-2 to TRBJ2-2; 9 nucleotides align to TRBD1. CDR1 LGHNA and CDR2 YNFKEQ come from the germline V gene. This CDR3 region has 16 residues. Losses at the gene ends were 4 bases for V and 6 bases for J; bases not matched to a gene: 9. Written as DNA, the CDR3 is TGTGCCAGCAGCCCGGGACAGGGTATTCTTGCCGGGGAGCTGTTTTTT. Translated: CASSPGQGILAGELFF.

This clonotype was detected only a few times. This chain links TRBV20-1 with TRBJ1-2; D is undetermined. The CDR3 extends over 14 amino acids. Germline V gene lookup returns CDR1 DFQATT and CDR2 SNEGSKA (reference sequence). V lost 0 bases and J lost 6, with 14 bases in between. The CDR3 nucleotides are TGCAGTGCTAGAGATACCCGGAATCCACATGGCTACACCTTC. The encoded protein is CSARDTRNPHGYTF.

This clonotype was seen more than once but under ten times. In DNA, the CDR3 is TGCGCCAGCAGCCAGGCCCTAGCGGGGGGGCAAGGTGAGCAGTTCTTC. It translates to CASSQALAGGQGEQFF. The V call is TRBV4-3, the J call TRBJ2-1; 12 positions agree with TRBD2. The CDR3 has 16 residues. CDR1 and CDR2 from the germline V gene are LGHNA and YSLEER. J was trimmed by 9 bases and V by 3 bases; bases with no gene match: 9.